Listed below are T cell receptor beta chains from one sample, sequenced in a study of spatial heterogeneity in lung cancer. TCRdb fed the 5' RACE reads into MiXCR, producing one record per CDR3 protein. Of roughly 60,000 distinct CDR3 sequences listed, about 8% were seen once; the top ten hold around 16%. Sequencing was performed on PBMCs, taken at surgery. These receptor sequences come from a female donor with early-stage non-small cell lung cancer. Both conserved end residues are trimmed from each CDR3.

TRBJ2-4,TRBV6-5,ASSYGGALAKNIQY
TRBJ2-2,TRBV6-6,ASSYPDRLYTGELF
TRBJ2-1,TRBV5-5,ASSLNGQVVSYNEQF
TRBJ2-6,TRBV13,ASSSSDRDGVLT
TRBJ2-5,TRBV7-2,ASSFPAGGTETQY
TRBJ2-7,TRBV28,ASSPHRGLYYEQY
TRBJ1-5,TRBV5-1,ASSLGQGTSNQPQH
TRBJ1-1,TRBV6-2/TRBV6-3,ASRGTGGSYTEAF
TRBJ1-2,TRBV28,ASSLGQSGGYT
TRBJ2-1,TRBV5-5,ASSDLLAQLQF
TRBJ1-1,TRBV4-1,ASSQDGNRGTEAF
TRBJ1-5,TRBV12-3/TRBV12-4,ASSSGTGRSNQPQH
TRBJ1-4,TRBV14,ASSQVIPSGNEKLF
TRBJ2-5,TRBV10-3,AIQPGLGETQY
TRBJ1-2,TRBV12-3/TRBV12-4,ASSLSGYYGYT
TRBJ1-6,TRBV6-2/TRBV6-3,ASRKQQSSYNSPLH
TRBJ1-2,TRBV28,ASTLDRGHGYT
TRBJ1-6,TRBV3-1,ASSQDLATGTSPLH
TRBJ2-5,TRBV30,AWSDDRAKETQY
TRBJ1-5,TRBV27,ASSLRLDQPQH
TRBJ2-1,TRBV13,ASSLRQGVYNEQF
TRBJ1-5,TRBV7-9,ASSSQGPLNQPQH
TRBJ2-3,TRBV20-1,SASRASGRVIGTDTQY
TRBJ1-2,TRBV5-6,ASSWMDSRVYYGYT
TRBJ2-2,TRBV6-1,ASTSLAGGNTGELF
TRBJ2-3,TRBV4-1,AIRGDTQY